Included here is one TCR beta chain sequence, with context. The V and J ends lost 5 bases and 6 bases respectively, with 16 bases between them. The germline gives CDR1 SEHNR, CDR2 FQNEAQ (reference sequence). The CDR3 consists of 14 residues. Data came from immunoSEQ multiplex PCR; TCRdb stores just in-frame clones and leaves some out. The data show 25,000 to 40,000 clones, around 90% seen once. These data belong to a study of T cells in tuberculosis. Specified time point: new active TB diagnosis, blood taken before or within 7 days of starting treatment. The rearrangement uses TRBV7-9 and TRBJ1-2; D is undetermined. This TCR was recovered from an adult with tuberculosis. Sample: PBMCs, taken at tuberculosis diagnosis. The CDR3, as DNA: TGTGCCAGCAGCGAACCACTAACCCGGGATGGCTACACCTTC. It yields the protein CASSEPLTRDGYTF.